The clone carrying this T cell receptor (beta chain) came up a few times. Its antigen is unknown. The CDR3 loop spans 15 amino acids. V dropped 0 bases and J dropped 6 bases, with 12 bases sitting between them. The germline V gene encodes CDR1 LGHDT and CDR2 YNNKEL (reference sequence). For TCR, cDNA came from 5'RACE template switching, which added a universal primer site and UMIs. TCRdb re-called the 5' RACE reads through MiXCR, storing one row per CDR3 protein. The data contain about 120,000 distinct CDR3 sequences, roughly 15% of them singletons. This record comes from a study of T cells after yellow fever vaccination. Study-wide findings and caveats: Most clones from primary vaccination were detected again post-booster (just under 97% CD4, about 88% CD8). Overlap between CD4 and CD8 compartments was detected for a small share of clonotypes.

The J gene is TRBJ1-5, the V gene TRBV3-1; no clear D. The starting material was CD8+ T cells sorted from PBMCs, obtained 5 days after the yellow fever booster vaccination. The sequence was collected from a man aged 18 to 30 who received the YFV17D yellow fever vaccine. The DNA of the CDR3 is TGTGCCAGCAGCCAAGAAAGCCCATACGGTCAGCCCCAGCATTTT. Amino acids: CASSQESPYGQPQHF.